This T cell receptor (beta chain) was profiled in a study of CD8 T cells in ankylosing spondylitis. Preparation of TCR beta libraries was done by quantitative 5'-RACE with molecular barcodes. TCRdb reprocessed the 5' RACE reads with MiXCR, giving one entry per CDR3 protein. The data hold a few hundred thousand distinct CDR3 sequences, with about 20% observed a single time. The CDR3 is 15 amino acids. V lost 0 bases and J 5 bases, leaving 15 bases between the germline ends. Germline assignment: CDR1 SGHRS and CDR2 YFSETQ. Study-level results: The authors found the disease-linked clones to be CD8+ and relatively rare in peripheral blood. Enrichment of disease-linked clones was reportedly significant in matched ankylosing spondylitis synovial fluid. Reports of some motif variants in reactive arthritis synovial fluid and blood predate this one. Among TCR beta sequences, a motif of eight highly homologous variants appeared characteristic of ankylosing spondylitis blood.

This clonotype has just one count. Its antigen is not known. What was sequenced was blood, either unsorted or a sorted T cell fraction (not recorded which). The sequence derives from a male donor with ankylosing spondylitis. The rearrangement joins TRBV5-1 to TRBJ2-7; D not resolved. The CDR3 spells CASSLAASHLDEQYF. The CDR3 DNA reads TGCGCCAGCAGCTTGGCTGCCAGCCATCTAGACGAGCAGTACTTC.